The source of this T cell receptor beta chain is a study of blood T cell repertoires in COVID-19. Background on the study: Acute-phase and convalescent COVID-19 samples originated in the United States, Italy and Spain.

The CDR3 is made up of 14 amino acids. Germline V gene sequence: CDR1 MNHEY, CDR2 SVGAGI. V lost 6 bases to trimming and J lost 4 bases; unmatched junction nucleotides: 4. TCRdb's table, derived via immunoSEQ multiplex PCR, lists solely in-frame clones and lacks some. This sample has around 200,000 clones; more than 70% occur once, and the top ten carry roughly 8.7%. The source material was peripheral blood. The sequence was obtained from a man between 35 and 55 years old with active or convalescent COVID-19. The chain links TRBV6-5 to TRBJ2-3; 10 positions agree with TRBD2. The CDR3 loop reads CASRDSGRADTQYF. The CDR3 DNA follows: TGTGCCAGCAGGGACAGCGGGAGGGCAGATACGCAGTATTTT.